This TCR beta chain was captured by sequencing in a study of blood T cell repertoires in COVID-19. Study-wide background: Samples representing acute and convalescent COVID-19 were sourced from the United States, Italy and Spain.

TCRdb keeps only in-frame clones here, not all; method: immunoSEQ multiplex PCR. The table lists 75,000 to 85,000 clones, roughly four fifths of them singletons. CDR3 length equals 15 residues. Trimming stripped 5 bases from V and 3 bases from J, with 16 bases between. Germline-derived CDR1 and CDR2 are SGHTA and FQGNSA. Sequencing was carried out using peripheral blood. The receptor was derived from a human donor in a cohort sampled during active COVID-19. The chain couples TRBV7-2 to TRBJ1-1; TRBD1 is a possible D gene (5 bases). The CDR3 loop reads CASSRHSGGDTEAFF. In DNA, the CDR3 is TGTGCCAGCAGCAGACACTCGGGGGGGGACACTGAAGCTTTCTTT.